The rows below give T cell receptor beta chains drawn from one sample of a study of blood T cell repertoires in COVID-19. Generated by immunoSEQ multiplex PCR, the TCRdb table keeps only in-frame clones and is missing some. The profile shows over 450,000 clones, 89% of them singletons. Sequencing was done on a sample of peripheral blood. The receptors were sampled from a man between 18 and 35 years old with COVID-19, enrolled during active disease. Each CDR3 is given with its conserved first and last residue. Each record gives: D gene, V gene, clone size, J gene, CDR3 DNA, CDR3 protein. The D gene is left open where the match is weak. Part of the rows lack a size; the others show once, few, many or a class for expanded clones.

.	TRBV5-1	once	TRBJ2-1	TGCGCCAGCAGCTTGGTGGGCGGGATTGCCTACAATGAGCAGTTCTTC	CASSLVGGIAYNEQFF
TRBD1	TRBV2	.	TRBJ1-1	TGTGCCAGCAGCTGGGACAGGGGTCACACTGAAGCTTTCTTT	CASSWDRGHTEAFF
.	TRBV27	.	TRBJ1-5	TGTGCCAGCAGTCCCAGACAGAGCAATCAGCCCCAGCATTTT	CASSPRQSNQPQHF
TRBD1	TRBV5-6	.	TRBJ1-2	TGTGCCAGCAGCCTGATCGGTGACAGGGTAGAAGGCTACACCTTC	CASSLIGDRVEGYTF
TRBD2	TRBV19	once	TRBJ2-6	TGTGCCAGTAGTATGCGGGGGGCTGGGGCCAACGTCCTGACTTTC	CASSMRGAGANVLTF
.	TRBV5-1	.	TRBJ2-1	TGCGCCAGCAGCTTGGAGACGGGTACCTACAATGAGCAGTTCTTC	CASSLETGTYNEQFF
TRBD1	TRBV7-9	.	TRBJ1-4	TGTGCCAGCAGCTTAGGGAGGGACAGCGCCGCAACTAATGAAAAACTGTTTTTT	CASSLGRDSAATNEKLFF
.	TRBV7-9	few	TRBJ1-2	TGTGCCAGCAGTCCCACCGGGGGGCAGCCGAGGTACACCTTC	CASSPTGGQPRYTF
TRBD1	TRBV6-2/TRBV6-3	.	TRBJ2-4	TGTGCCAGCAGTTACGCCTACGGGACAGGGAGCATTCAGTACTTC	CASSYAYGTGSIQYF
TRBD2	TRBV6-2/TRBV6-3	.	TRBJ2-7	TGTGCCAGCAGTACCCCGTCTAGCGGTTCCCCCTACGAGCAGTACTTC	CASSTPSSGSPYEQYF
.	TRBV3-1/TRBV3-2	.	TRBJ2-2	TGTGCCAGCAGCCAATTCAGCACCGGGGAGCTGTTTTTT	CASSQFSTGELFF
.	TRBV12-5	.	TRBJ1-6	TGTGCTAGTGGTTCGGAAACAGGGACCTCACCCCTCCACTTT	CASGSETGTSPLHF
.	TRBV2	.	TRBJ2-7	TGTGCCAGCCGGGACTCTGACTACGAGCAGTACTTC	CASRDSDYEQYF
TRBD1	TRBV2	.	TRBJ2-1	TGTGCCAGCAAGGGACAGGGGGTATCCTACAATGAGCAGTTCTTC	CASKGQGVSYNEQFF
.	TRBV12-5	once	TRBJ2-1	TGTGCTAGTAACCGGGACTCGTACAATGAGCAGTTCTTC	CASNRDSYNEQFF
TRBD1	TRBV9	.	TRBJ2-2	TGTGCCAGCAGCGGAACAGGGGGCATCACCGGGGAGCTGTTTTTT	CASSGTGGITGELFF
TRBD2	TRBV7-8	.	TRBJ2-1	TGTGCCAGCAGCTTAGTCGGAGGGACTAGCGGACACAATGAGCAGTTCTTC	CASSLVGGTSGHNEQFF
TRBD1	TRBV25-1	.	TRBJ1-4	TGTGCCAGCAGTCAACGGCGCGGGACAGATAATGAAAAACTGTTTTTT	CASSQRRGTDNEKLFF
TRBD1	TRBV2	.	TRBJ1-2	TGTGCCAGCAGTGATCCTGCCAGGGGGGAAGGTGGCTACACCTTC	CASSDPARGEGGYTF
.	TRBV9	.	TRBJ2-5	TGTGCCAGCAGCGTAGGAGTCGCGGGACCCCAAGAGACCCAGTACTTC	CASSVGVAGPQETQYF
TRBD2	TRBV19	once	TRBJ2-1	TGTGCCAGTAGTCCCTGGACTAGCGGCGGTGAGCAGTTCTTC	CASSPWTSGGEQFF
.	TRBV7-2	.	TRBJ2-1	TGTGCCAGCAGAAGCAGGGGAGTGGGTGAGCAGTTCTTC	CASRSRGVGEQFF
.	TRBV5-4	.	TRBJ2-3	TGTGCCAGCAGTACAGGACAGCACACAGATACGCAGTATTTT	CASSTGQHTDTQYF
.	TRBV3-1/TRBV3-2	.	TRBJ1-3	TGTGCCAGCAGTCACTTAGCTAGCACTGGAAACACCATATATTTT	CASSHLASTGNTIYF
.	TRBV28	.	TRBJ2-7	TGTGCCAGCAGTCCTCAGGGTATAGAGCAGTACTTC	CASSPQGIEQYF
.	TRBV5-5	.	TRBJ2-1	TGTGCCAGCAGCTTCCTAGATAGTGAGCAGTTCTTC	CASSFLDSEQFF
TRBD1	TRBV28	.	TRBJ2-7	TGTGCCAGCAAAGGGGGGACAGGGGCCTACGAGCAGTACTTC	CASKGGTGAYEQYF
.	TRBV11-3	once	TRBJ2-7	TGTGCCAGCAGCTTCCCAGGCGTTTACGAGCAGTACTTC	CASSFPGVYEQYF
.	TRBV5-1	.	TRBJ1-3	TGCGCCAGCAGCGAGAGCTCTGGAAACACCATATATTTT	CASSESSGNTIYF
.	TRBV6-1	.	TRBJ1-6	TGTGCCAGCAGTGAGGTTGCCGTTTCGAGTTCACCCCTCCACTTT	CASSEVAVSSSPLHF
.	TRBV12-5	.	TRBJ2-1	TGTGCTAGTGGTTTGGTAATCGGCGGGGCATGGGAGCAGTTCTTC	CASGLVIGGAWEQFF
TRBD2	TRBV4-1	few	TRBJ2-1	TGCGCCAGCAGGATAGGACTAGCGGGAGAGCAGTTCTTC	CASRIGLAGEQFF
.	TRBV5-1	.	TRBJ2-5	TGCGCCAGCAGCCCTGTCGGGGGGCCGGTGACCCAGTACTTC	CASSPVGGPVTQYF
.	TRBV6-6	.	TRBJ1-2	TGTGCCAGCAGTTGGGTAAATTCAGGGTACTATGGCTACACCTTC	CASSWVNSGYYGYTF
.	TRBV28	few	TRBJ1-5	TGTGCCAGCAGAAGGGGGGGCAGCAATCAGCCCCAGCATTTT	CASRRGGSNQPQHF
TRBD1	TRBV18	.	TRBJ1-2	TGTGCCAGCTCACCAACAGGGGGCCGAGAAGGCTACACCTTC	CASSPTGGREGYTF
TRBD1	TRBV25-1	.	TRBJ1-2	TGTGCCAGCAGTGCACAGGGGCACTATGGCTACACCTTC	CASSAQGHYGYTF
TRBD1	TRBV27	few	TRBJ1-3	TGTGCCAGCAGTTTGGACAGGGACAACACCATATATTTT	CASSLDRDNTIYF
.	TRBV6-5	.	TRBJ2-7	TGTGCCAGCAGTTACGAGGGGGGGCAACCTTTTTACGAGCAGTACTTC	CASSYEGGQPFYEQYF
TRBD2	TRBV6-5	.	TRBJ2-7	TGTGCCAGCAGCCCCCCGGGGCTAGCGGTCGACGAGCAGTACTTC	CASSPPGLAVDEQYF
TRBD1	TRBV6-6	.	TRBJ1-1	TGTGCCAGCGTTGGGAAGACAGGGCGAGGAACTGAAGCTTTCTTT	CASVGKTGRGTEAFF
.	TRBV2	.	TRBJ1-4	TGTGCCAGCACATCTACAACTAATGAAAAACTGTTTTTT	CASTSTTNEKLFF
.	TRBV7-9	.	TRBJ2-1	TGTGCCAGCAGCTTGAGCTCCTACAATGAGCAGTTCTTC	CASSLSSYNEQFF